This T cell receptor (beta chain) was sequenced during a study of T-cell reconstitution after alpha-beta-depleted transplantation in children. Preparation of the TCRbeta library involved a method that used unique molecular identifiers. TCRdb processed the PCR reads anew with MiXCR; each CDR3 protein has one entry. The sample has just over 350,000 distinct CDR3 sequences, about an eighth seen once. This clonotype was picked up many times. V lost 2 bases and J lost 3, with 10 bases in between. CDR3 size: 14 residues. From germline, CDR1 is MNHEY and CDR2 SVGAGI. The receptor comes from a human donor who donated a stem cell graft to a child with Fanconi anemia. The source was PBMCs, collected from the stem cell graft. The J gene is TRBJ1-1, the V gene TRBV6-5, with D uncertain. CDR3 in DNA: TGTGCCAGCAGTTACGAGGGCAGTCACACTGAAGCTTTCTTT. Amino acids: CASSYEGSHTEAFF.